There are many counts of the clone carrying this TCR beta chain. What it binds is unknown. Germline CDR1 is MNHEY and CDR2 is SVGAGI. V lost 2 bases to trimming and J lost 7 bases; unmatched junction nucleotides: 8. This CDR3 has 17 residues. Samples came from axillary lymph nodes draining the breast cancer. These data originate in a study of breast tumors, draining lymph nodes, adjacent tissues. Study observations and caveats: Data fit most tumor T cells coming from lymph node, expanding in tumor. Compared with lymph nodes, tumors were less diverse; compared with nontumor tissue, more. Compared with basal-like, luminal-like tumors shared significantly more repertoire with nontumor tissue.

One entry per CDR3 protein, called by TCRdb with MiXCR from the multiplex PCR reads. Here the sample spans about 130,000 distinct CDR3 sequences, over 20% being singletons. The sequenced sample was axillary lymph node tissue. This clonotype was sampled from a female donor with breast cancer. Some clones in this sample may be carry-over from other donors' samples. J is TRBJ2-3 and V is TRBV6-5, with 14 bases lining up with TRBD2. CDR3 loop: CASSYPQTSGRGNTQYF. DNA for the CDR3: TGTGCCAGCAGTTACCCCCAGACTAGCGGGAGGGGGAATACGCAGTATTTT.